This record concerns one TCR beta chain sequence. Its antigen remains unidentified. This record comes from a study of shared clonotypes between healthy human individuals. Study-level background: Donors were a couple of women and a few men aged 18 to 49.

With unsorted samples, genomic DNA was obtained from approximately 96 million PBMCs. Sequenced by immunoSEQ multiplex PCR; TCRdb stores in-frame clones only, minus some. The sample records under 600,000 clones, roughly four fifths being singletons. Overall study results and limits: Sampling covered nothing but blood. Tissue TCR repertoires likely differ from those found in blood. Few donors limited the genetic and exposure-history diversity represented.

The CDR3 length is 14 residues. CDR1 and CDR2 from the germline V gene are SGHRS and YFSETQ. Between the trimmed V and J ends, which lost 1 base and 6 bases, there was a span of 13 bases. This chain links TRBV5-1 with TRBJ1-1; D is uncertain. The sample was PBMCs. The TCR originated in a middle-aged woman in good health. Some clones in this sample may be carry-over from other donors' samples. The chain's CDR3 is CASSLMGIWAEAFF. The CDR3 DNA is TGCGCCAGCAGCTTGATGGGCATCTGGGCTGAAGCTTTCTTT.